This T cell receptor beta chain was sequenced during a study of T cell clonality in common variable immunodeficiency. General study points: What drives increased CVID clonality needs T cell subpopulation sequencing. CVID patient heterogeneity limited repertoire-clinical complication correlations. Compared with controls, CVID subjects had fewer shared TCRbeta clones. Common variable immunodeficiency TCR beta sequences reportedly had fewer deletions and N-nucleotide insertions.

This clone was found a few times. Its antigen remains unknown. The CDR3 is cut off 3 residues early in the read; its end comes from the germline J gene. Measured with immunoSEQ multiplex PCR; TCRdb has only the in-frame clones, and not every one. The specimen has 15,000 to 25,000 clones, none found just once. CVID subjects had received replacement immunoglobulin for at least one year. This CDR3 is 16 amino acids long. V was shortened by 5 bases and J by 2 bases, with 22 bases between the two germline ends. Germline CDR1 reads DFQATT; CDR2 reads SNEGSKA (reference sequence). This TCR was sampled from a human donor with common variable immunodeficiency. The genes are TRBV20-1 and TRBJ2-7; weak D call: TRBD1 (6 bases). The sequencing input was peripheral blood mononuclear cells. The CDR3 DNA, read in part, is TGCAGTGCTTCGACAATACAGGGCCCTAGAACCTACGAG. Its protein product is CSASTIQGPRTYE. The full CDR3 protein reads CSASTIQGPRTYEQYF.